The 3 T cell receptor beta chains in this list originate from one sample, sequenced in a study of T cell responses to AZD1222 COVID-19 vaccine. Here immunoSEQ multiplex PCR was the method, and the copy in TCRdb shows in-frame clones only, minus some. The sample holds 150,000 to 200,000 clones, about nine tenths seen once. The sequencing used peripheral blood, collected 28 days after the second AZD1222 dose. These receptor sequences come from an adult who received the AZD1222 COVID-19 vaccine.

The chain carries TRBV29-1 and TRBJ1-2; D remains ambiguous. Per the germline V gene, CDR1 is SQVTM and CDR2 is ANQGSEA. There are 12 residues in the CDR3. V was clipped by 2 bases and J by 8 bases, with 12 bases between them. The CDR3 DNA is TGCAGCGTTGAACCGGGCCTAGGCGGCTACACCTTC. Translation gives CSVEPGLGGYTF.

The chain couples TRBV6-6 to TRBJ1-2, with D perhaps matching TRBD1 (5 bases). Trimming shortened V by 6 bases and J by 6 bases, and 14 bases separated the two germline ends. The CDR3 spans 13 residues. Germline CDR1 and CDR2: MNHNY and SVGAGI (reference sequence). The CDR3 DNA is TGTGCCAGCAGCCGCCGGGCGGGGGATGGCTACACCTTC. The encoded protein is CASSRRAGDGYTF.

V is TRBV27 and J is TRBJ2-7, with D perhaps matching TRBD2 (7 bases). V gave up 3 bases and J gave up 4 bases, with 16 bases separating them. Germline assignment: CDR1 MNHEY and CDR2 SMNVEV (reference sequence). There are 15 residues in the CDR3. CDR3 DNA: TGTGCCAGCAGTTTTGTGGCAGGGGAGGGGTACGAGCAGTACTTC. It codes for CASSFVAGEGYEQYF.